These 18 T cell receptor beta chains originate from one sample sequenced in a study of CD8 T cells in Susac syndrome. Random hexamers were used to reverse transcribe about 0.45 to 1 ug of RNA. One entry per CDR3 protein results from TCRdb running MiXCR on the immunoSEQ multiplex PCR reads. Among around 20,000 distinct CDR3 sequences, 90% to 95% were seen once, and the ten largest hold around 0.21%. The sample was CD8+ T cells from PBMCs. The receptor source for this set is a human donor in good health.

The chain carries TRBV5-1 and TRBJ2-2; D not certain. Trimming shortened V by 5 bases and J by 0 bases, and 8 bases separated the two germline ends. Germline CDR1 SGHRS, CDR2 YFSETQ. There are 14 residues in the CDR3. The chain's CDR3 is CASREGSNTGELFF. The CDR3 bases are TGCGCCAGCAGAGAAGGGTCGAACACCGGGGAGCTGTTTTTT.

The gene calls are TRBV28 and TRBJ2-7; TRBD2 is a possible D gene (7 bases). The CDR3 consists of 16 residues. V was cut by 6 bases and J by 3 bases, with 21 bases left in between. Germline values: CDR1 MDHEN, CDR2 SYDVKM. CDR3 in DNA: TGTGCCAGCAGCCAGCGGGATACAGGGACCCACTACGAGCAGTACGTC. Translated: CASSQRDTGTHYEQYV.

V gene TRBV24-1 combines with J gene TRBJ2-2, with TRBD2 matching 7 bases. Trimming at V came to 1 base and at J to 4 bases, leaving 5 bases not matched to a gene. Germline V gene lookup returns CDR1 KGHDR and CDR2 SFDVKD. This CDR3 is built from 16 residues. The CDR3 coding sequence is TGTGCCACCAGTGATTTAGGGAGGGAGAGCACCGGGGAGCTGTTTTTT. Its protein is CATSDLGRESTGELFF.

The V call is TRBV4-3, the J call TRBJ2-1; no clear D gene. Germline CDR1 reads LGHNA; CDR2 reads YSLEER. The CDR3 is 15 amino acids. V lost 1 base and J 0 bases, leaving 7 bases between the germline ends. This CDR3 reads CASSQAESSYNEQFF. The CDR3, as DNA: TGCGCCAGCAGCCAAGCGGAGAGCTCCTACAATGAGCAGTTCTTC.

This clonotype has only one observation. The rearrangement links TRBV6-1 to TRBJ2-7; 8 nucleotides line up with TRBD1. With 3 bases clipped from V and 2 bases from J, the junction kept 6 bases outside the gene matches. This CDR3 region has 15 residues. Germline lookup yields CDR1 MNHNS and CDR2 SASEGT. The CDR3 DNA sequence: TGTGCCAGCAGTGAGCTTGGGACAGGCCCCTACGAGCAGTACTTC. As protein: CASSELGTGPYEQYF.

The chain recombines TRBV20-1 with TRBJ2-5, with D perhaps matching TRBD1 or TRBD2 (5 bases each). V was pared by 6 bases and J by 5 bases, with 19 bases between. The CDR3 sequence is 14 residues long. The V gene's germline CDR1 is DFQATT and CDR2 SNEGSKA (reference sequence). DNA for the CDR3: TGCAGTGCAATTCAGTTGTCGGGGCGGGAGACCCAGTACTTC. This translates into CSAIQLSGRETQYF.

A single count supports this clonotype. The V call is TRBV28, the J call TRBJ2-1; D may be TRBD1 (7 bases). CDR1 and CDR2 from the germline V gene are MDHEN and SYDVKM. CDR3 length: 14 amino acids. V was shortened by 4 bases and J by 6 bases, with 13 bases between the two germline ends. CDR3 in amino acids: CASSSTQGGNEQFF. In nucleotides, the CDR3 is TGTGCCAGCAGTTCAACCCAGGGGGGCAATGAGCAGTTCTTC.

The rearrangement links TRBV28 to TRBJ2-7; 10 bases align to TRBD1. The CDR3 has 14 residues. V dropped 4 bases and J dropped 4; count of bases not matched to a gene: 4. CDR1 and CDR2 (germline): MDHEN, SYDVKM. CDR3 coding DNA: TGTGCCAGCAGTTCCCCGGGACAGGGGTACGAGCAGTACTTC. Protein product: CASSSPGQGYEQYF.

The V gene is TRBV10-1, the J gene TRBJ2-5, with 9 bases identical to TRBD2. Losses at the gene ends were 5 bases for V and 4 bases for J; bases not matched to a gene: 5. CDR3 length: 14 residues. Germline assignment: CDR1 WNHNN and CDR2 SYGVQD (reference sequence). The CDR3 nucleotides are TGCGCCAGCAGTAATAGCGGGAGTGGAGAGACCCAGTACTTC. Translating it yields CASSNSGSGETQYF.

The chain links TRBV4-1 to TRBJ1-2, with 7 bases matching TRBD1. The V and J ends lost 5 bases and 3 bases, in that order; junction bases with no gene match: 6. From germline, CDR1 is MGHRA and CDR2 YSYEKL. There are 14 residues in the CDR3. CDR3 amino acids: CASSADRAYYGYTF. CDR3 coding DNA: TGCGCCAGCAGCGCCGACAGGGCCTACTATGGCTACACCTTC.

The gene calls are TRBV29-1 and TRBJ2-7; 11 nucleotides match TRBD2. Germline lookup yields CDR1 SQVTM and CDR2 ANQGSEA. CDR3 length: 17 residues. The ends lost 7 bases at V and 3 bases at J; junction bases unmatched: 17. The CDR3 spells CSAAGTSGNEGDYEQYV. In DNA, the CDR3 is TGCAGCGCCGCAGGGACTAGCGGTAACGAAGGGGACTACGAGCAGTACGTC.

The chain combines TRBV27 with TRBJ2-7; perhaps TRBD1 as D (6 bases). In germline, CDR1 is MNHEY, CDR2 SMNVEV (reference sequence). V shed 4 bases and J shed 2 bases, with 24 bases lying between them. The CDR3 spans 18 residues. The CDR3 nucleotides read TGTGCCAGCAGTTCCCGGACAGAAACCTCAGTAATGACCTACGAGCAGTACTTC. Encoded protein: CASSSRTETSVMTYEQYF.

The rearrangement joins TRBV19 to TRBJ1-2; TRBD1 agrees at 7 bases. Germline V lookup: CDR1 LNHDA, CDR2 SQIVND (reference sequence). The V gene end was trimmed by 6 bases and the J gene end by 4 bases; junction bases not matched to a gene: 8. The CDR3 loop spans 14 amino acids. CDR3 sequence reads: CASSPGQRVYGYTF. The CDR3, as DNA: TGTGCCAGTAGCCCGGGACAGAGAGTCTATGGCTACACCTTC.

The chain carries TRBV25-1 and TRBJ1-1; 7 nucleotides match TRBD1. The trim removed 6 bases at V and 5 bases at J, leaving 3 bases unmatched. Germline values: CDR1 MGHDK, CDR2 SYGVNS. The CDR3 runs to 12 residues. The DNA for the CDR3 is TGTGCCAGCAGACAGGGGAGGACTGAAGCTTTCTTT. Translating it yields CASRQGRTEAFF.

The rearrangement uses TRBV7-8 and TRBJ2-1; D is uncertain. This CDR3 comprises 14 residues. CDR1 is SGHVS and CDR2 is FQNEAQ in the germline V gene. V lost 5 bases and J lost 3, with 11 bases in between. CDR3 sequence reads: CASSTTPGYNEQFF. The CDR3 DNA sequence: TGTGCCAGCAGCACAACCCCCGGCTACAATGAGCAGTTCTTC.

CDR3 in DNA: TGTGCCAGCAGCACTGACCGGGACAGCCGCACAGATACGCAGTATTTT. It specifies CASSTDRDSRTDTQYF. The chain is built from TRBV5-6 and TRBJ2-3; 7 bases are shared with TRBD1. The J segment lost 1 base and the V segment lost 4 bases, leaving 9 bases of the junction unmatched. Germline-derived CDR1 and CDR2 are SGHDT and YYEEEE. The CDR3 sequence is 16 residues long. The whole variable domain, remainder taken from reference TRBV5-6 and TRBJ2-3, is DAGVTQSPTHLIKTRGQQVTLRCSPKSGHDTVSWYQQALGQGPQFIFQYYEEEERQRGNFPDRFSGHQFPNYSSELNVNALLLGDSALYLCASSTDRDSRTDTQYFGPGTRLTVL.

The genes are TRBV6-5 and TRBJ2-6, with D unresolved. The CDR3 is 16 amino acids. The germline V and J ends were trimmed by 0 bases and 0 bases, with 6 bases remaining between them. Germline values: CDR1 MNHEY, CDR2 SVGAGI. CDR3 DNA sequence: TGTGCCAGCAGTTACTCGTGGGGCTCTGGGGCCAACGTCCTGACTTTC. Its translation: CASSYSWGSGANVLTF.

The chain joins TRBV19 to TRBJ1-1; no definite D call. Germline lookup yields CDR1 LNHDA and CDR2 SQIVND (reference sequence). Trimming took off 3 bases at V and 5 bases at J, with 10 bases between the two ends. The length of the CDR3 is 13 residues. Here the CDR3 reads CASSIRDYTEAFF. CDR3 nucleotides: TGTGCCAGTAGTATTCGGGATTATACTGAAGCTTTCTTT.